This TCR beta chain was documented in a study of T-cell reconstitution after alpha-beta-depleted transplantation in children. Study-level findings and limits: Surviving recipient cells, namely T cells and thymic progenitors, were the source of high day-60 TCRbeta diversity in some patients. The origin of alpha-beta T cells about two months after transplant was reportedly several hundred expanded graft clones.

The germline V and J ends were trimmed by 6 bases and 4 bases, with 16 bases remaining between them. CDR3 size: 15 residues. Germline V gives CDR1 LNHDA, CDR2 SQIVND (reference sequence). Preparation of the TCRbeta library involved a method that used unique molecular identifiers. One entry per CDR3 protein results from TCRdb running MiXCR on the PCR reads. The table includes some 600,000 distinct CDR3 sequences, over 10% detected once. As for this clonotype: Antigen unknown.

This TCR was recovered from a male patient between 5 and 17 years old who had a stem cell transplant for acute myeloid leukemia, so the T cells may come from the graft donor. This specimen was PBMCs, mostly from graft donor cells, taken 360 days after TCRalphabeta/CD19-depleted stem cell transplant. This chain uses TRBV19 with TRBJ1-5; TRBD1 is a possible D gene (6 bases). The CDR3 loop is CASSPVWGANQPQHF. The DNA of the CDR3 is TGTGCCAGTAGCCCCGTGTGGGGGGCGAATCAGCCCCAGCATTTT.